This T cell receptor (beta chain) appears in the sequencing data of a study of Tregs in tolerant kidney transplant recipients. This CDR3 has 14 amino acids. The germline CDR1 and CDR2 sequences are GTSNPN and SVGIG (reference sequence). Trimming shortened V by 0 bases and J by 7 bases, and 12 bases separated the two germline ends. Repertoires were generated with immunoSEQ multiplex PCR, while TCRdb's copy carries only in-frame clones and drops some. The sample comprises some 74,000 clones, 75% to 95% of which are singletons, and 0.34% rests with the top ten. The V call is TRBV30, the J call TRBJ1-4; TRBD1 is a possible D gene (6 bases). The sequences come from Tregs from blood, collected before the transplant. The receptor's source is a human donor who received a combined kidney and bone marrow transplant. The chain's CDR3 is CAWSVGGAGEKLFF. DNA of the CDR3: TGTGCCTGGAGTGTCGGGGGGGCCGGTGAAAAACTGTTTTTT.